The sequence of this T cell receptor beta chain was determined in a study of control samples from healthy donors and cancer patients. The protocol was immunoSEQ multiplex PCR, while the TCRdb copy is restricted to in-frame clones and leaves out a portion. The sample yields over 85,000 clones, about 81% seen once. The CDR3 is made up of 15 amino acids. The V and J ends lost 5 bases and 3 bases, in that order; junction bases with no gene match: 5. CDR1 is MNHEY and CDR2 is SVGAGI in the germline V gene. This clone was recorded a few times. The sample has other DNA sequences that encode this CDR3 too. The source is a man in his sixties or seventies with lung cancer. This sequence joins TRBV6-5 and TRBJ2-2; TRBD2 matches 8 bases. Sequenced sample: PBMCs. The CDR3 loop is CASSPPGGDTGELFF. CDR3 in DNA: TGTGCCAGCAGTCCACCCGGGGGGGACACCGGGGAGCTGTTTTTT.